This T cell receptor (beta chain) was sequenced for a study of OX40 agonist ivuxolimab in advanced cancers. Study details: Patients were treated with ivuxolimab, an agonistic anti-OX40 (CD134) antibody. Patient treatment consisted of intravenous ivuxolimab administration every 2 weeks at 0.01 to 10 mg/kg.

Study-level findings and limits: Clones of CD4+ and CD8+ blood T cells grew by week 6 at doses of 0.1 to 3.0 mg/kg. Also showing low normalized T-cell clonal expansion were some of the nonresponders.

Worth noting for this clone: The antigen is unknown.

CDR3 size: 12 residues. V was trimmed by 0 bases and J by 7 bases, leaving 7 bases between them. CDR1 is SGHVS and CDR2 is FQNEAQ in the germline V gene. The table came from immunoSEQ multiplex PCR; TCRdb's copy has only in-frame clones and leaves some out. The sample shows around 100,000 clones, 80% to 95% of them seen only once. This specimen consisted of CD4+ or CD8+ T cells sorted from blood, obtained in a trial of the OX40 agonist ivuxolimab. The chain couples TRBV7-8 to TRBJ2-7; possibly TRBD1 for D (5 bases). The receptor was isolated from an adult with an advanced solid tumor such as melanoma, head and neck, liver or kidney cancer. This chain's CDR3 is CASSLAAGEQYF. The CDR3 region has the DNA TGTGCCAGCAGCTTAGCAGCAGGGGAGCAGTACTTC.